This T cell receptor beta chain was retrieved from a study of blood T cells in healthy people across ages. Notes on the study in general: The authors considered diversity estimates from one million T cells to be underestimates. Roughly linear declines in TCR beta diversity per million T cells occurred with age. The study lacked donor CMV status, which possibly confounded expanded clonotype changes.

The germline V gene has CDR1 DFQATT and CDR2 SNEGSKA (reference sequence). J was trimmed by 3 bases and V by 6 bases; bases with no gene match: 10. The CDR3 contains 15 residues. This clonotype has only one observation. Its specificity is not known. One base away lies a much larger clone, so this may be a sequencing read error. A sample-barcoded 5' primer and a J-beta primer mix were used in a second PCR of about 7 to 12 cycles. The authors tagged each cDNA molecule using a template-switch adaptor with 12 random nucleotides. Each CDR3 protein is one row after TCRdb ran MiXCR on the 5' RACE reads. The sample consists of about 1.6 million distinct CDR3 sequences, roughly 32% of them appearing once.

The sample taken for sequencing was blood. The chain joins TRBV20-1 to TRBJ2-1; TRBD2 matches at 8 bases. This TCR was sampled from a woman in her twenties or thirties in good health. DNA of the CDR3: TGCAGTGCCCCTATCGGGGGGGTGATCTACAATGAGCAGTTCTTC. This sequence encodes CSAPIGGVIYNEQFF.